Included here is one T cell receptor beta chain sequence, with context. The germline V and J ends were trimmed by 1 base and 6 bases, with 10 bases remaining between them. Germline loops: CDR1 SEHNR, CDR2 FQNEAQ (reference sequence). The CDR3 extends over 14 amino acids. The source of the sample is a study of blood T cell repertoires in COVID-19. Across the study: Sites across the United States, Italy and Spain contributed samples from acute and convalescent COVID-19.

Produced via immunoSEQ multiplex PCR; TCRdb's table is partial and in-frame only. The sample holds tens of thousands of clones, around 90% seen once. This TCR derives from a man in his 70s with acute or convalescent COVID-19. What was sequenced was peripheral blood. V usage is TRBV7-9 and J usage is TRBJ2-1; a weak D match, TRBD1 (6 bases). CDR3 sequence reads: CASSLEGDRNEQFF. In DNA form, the CDR3 reads TGTGCCAGCAGCTTAGAGGGGGATCGCAATGAGCAGTTCTTC.